This T cell receptor (beta chain) emerged from a study of T cell repertoires in cytomegalovirus infection. The wider study: HLA-C-restricted CMV epitopes, recently identified, and well-studied HLA-B-restricted ones were used by the study. Public signatures in TCR beta pointed to CMV infection and matching HLA type. Study-level results: What dominated the ex vivo response were HLA-C-restricted CMV-specific TCR beta clonotypes. People with CMV and the relevant HLA were identified by cumulative public TCR beta family frequency.

Germline CDR1 is SGHAT and CDR2 is FQNNGV. This CDR3 contains 15 residues. V shed 6 bases and J shed 7 bases, with 19 bases lying between them. TCRdb redid the calling of the reads with MiXCR, one entry per CDR3 protein. The table lists 300,000 to 400,000 distinct CDR3 sequences, 25% of them singletons. Of note for this clonotype: Its antigen is not identified.

This clonotype originated in a human donor in good health (CMV status not recorded). Some clones in this sample may be carry-over from other donors' samples. V and J are TRBV11-2 and TRBJ2-1; TRBD2 might be the D (5 bases). The starting material was cultured PBMCs, obtained from culture after CMV antigen stimulation. This CDR3 is CASSPTSVGSNEQFF. CDR3 coding DNA: TGTGCCAGCAGTCCCACTAGTGTTGGCTCGAATGAGCAGTTCTTC.